The 30 T cell receptor beta chains reported below all come from one sample, sequenced in a study of CD8+CD57+ T cells in acquired aplastic anemia. CDR3 and TCR beta VDJ profiling relied on a genomic DNA template. TCRdb re-analysed the reads in MiXCR, keeping a single row per CDR3 protein. This sample has 250,000 to 300,000 distinct CDR3 sequences, with approximately 55% found just once. The source material was sorted CD4+, CD8+, or CD8+CD57+ T cells (not recorded which) from PBMCs. These receptors were taken from a human donor with severe aplastic anemia or a healthy control (not recorded which).

Only a few counts were recorded for this clonotype. The chain combines TRBV7-9 with TRBJ2-7; possible D gene TRBD2, 5 bases. Trimming stripped 6 bases from V and 2 bases from J, with 14 bases between. CDR1 is SEHNR and CDR2 is FQNEAQ in the germline V gene (reference sequence). The CDR3 consists of 14 residues. In DNA form, the CDR3 reads TGTGCCAGCAGGCAACCCGGACTTACCTACGAGCAGTACTTC. Its translation: CASRQPGLTYEQYF.

The chain couples TRBV5-1 to TRBJ2-2; no reliable D call. CDR1 is SGHRS and CDR2 is YFSETQ in the germline V gene. V shed 4 bases and J shed 2 bases, with 12 bases lying between them. This CDR3 is built from 15 residues. DNA for the CDR3: TGCGCCAGCAGCCTGATGGACCAAAACACCGGGGAGCTGTTTTTT. Protein: CASSLMDQNTGELFF.

This clonotype was seen many times. The CDR3 here is CASGRFLTTVETQYF. CDR3 DNA: TGTGCTAGTGGCCGATTTTTAACAACCGTAGAGACCCAGTACTTC. The V call is TRBV12-5, the J call TRBJ2-5; D remains unclear. The CDR3 sequence is 15 residues long. Trimming pared 6 bases from V and 4 bases from J, leaving 18 bases between. Germline assignment: CDR1 LGHNT and CDR2 FRNRAP.

This clonotype was detected only a few times. This sequence joins TRBV20-1 and TRBJ1-5; a weak D match, TRBD1 (5 bases). V dropped 3 bases and J dropped 3 bases, with 9 bases sitting between them. Germline V gives CDR1 DFQATT, CDR2 SNEGSKA (reference sequence). The CDR3 loop spans 13 amino acids. Here the CDR3 DNA reads TGCAGTGCTAGTGAGGGGATCAATCAGCCCCAGCATTTT. Its protein product is CSASEGINQPQHF.

The chain joins TRBV20-1 to TRBJ2-1; D perhaps matches TRBD2 (6 bases). The germline V gene has CDR1 DFQATT and CDR2 SNEGSKA (reference sequence). Trimming removed 1 base at V and 8 bases at J, with 15 bases between. The CDR3 has 14 amino acids. The CDR3 bases are TGCAGTGCTAGAGCCCTTAAGACTAGGCATGAGCAGTTCTTC. Translation gives CSARALKTRHEQFF.

This rearrangement joins TRBV7-9 to TRBJ1-1, with D perhaps TRBD1 (6 bases). Trimming left V 2 bases short and J 4 bases short, with 14 bases between. This CDR3 spans 15 amino acids. Germline V CDR1 and CDR2: SEHNR, FQNEAQ (reference sequence). The CDR3 nucleotides are TGTGCCAGCAGCTTAAGTGGGGGCGCTGGCACTGAAGCTTTCTTT. This gives the protein CASSLSGGAGTEAFF.

A word on this clonotype: An end of the junction differs from the germline gene, which may be a read error. The V gene is TRBV5-1, the J gene TRBJ1-3; D is uncertain. The germline V gene has CDR1 SGHRS and CDR2 YFSETQ. This CDR3 has 16 residues. In DNA form, the CDR3 reads TGCGCCAGCAGCTTGGTCAGTTCTGCCTCTGGAGACACCATATATTTT. As protein: CASSLVSSASGDTIYF.

This clonotype has a single count. The V call is TRBV4-1, the J call TRBJ1-1; D not resolved. There are 17 residues in the CDR3. Germline loops: CDR1 MGHRA, CDR2 YSYEKL. Trimming stripped 2 bases from V and 1 base from J, with 17 bases between. CDR3 residues: CASSQTPAGERNTEAFF. The CDR3 region has the DNA TGCGCCAGCAGCCAAACGCCCGCCGGGGAGAGGAACACTGAAGCTTTCTTT.

The rearrangement links TRBV10-2 to TRBJ1-3, with D hard to call. Germline CDR1 and CDR2: WSHSY and SAAADI. The CDR3 is 15 amino acids. Trimming removed 10 bases from V and 2 bases from J, with 18 bases in between. CDR3 DNA sequence: TGCGCCACCACGTTGGGGAAGGTCCCTGGAAACACCATATATTTT. It specifies CATTLGKVPGNTIYF.

The V call is TRBV9, the J call TRBJ2-7; the D gene is possibly TRBD2 (7 bases). Germline CDR1 SGDLS, CDR2 YYNGEE. The CDR3 is made up of 16 amino acids. V was pared by 2 bases and J by 2 bases, with 17 bases between. The CDR3 sequence: CASSVRGGWEPYEQYF. The CDR3 DNA follows: TGTGCCAGCAGCGTGAGGGGGGGATGGGAACCCTACGAGCAGTACTTC.

This chain joins TRBV5-4 and TRBJ2-5; 7 bases match TRBD1. Germline V gene data show CDR1 as SGHNT and CDR2 as YYREEE (reference sequence). The junction had 6 bases not matched to a gene; V was cut back by 4 bases and J by 3 bases. The CDR3 sequence is 14 residues long. The CDR3 DNA reads TGTGCCAGCAGCGGAACCGGACAGGAAGAGACCCAGTACTTC. It codes for CASSGTGQEETQYF.

The table lists this clonotype with a few counts. The chain uses TRBV5-5 and TRBJ1-1; tentatively, D is TRBD1 (5 bases). Trimming removed 1 base from V and 0 bases from J, with 13 bases in between. The germline CDR1 and CDR2 sequences are SGHKS and YYEKEE (reference sequence). The CDR3 spans 16 residues. The CDR3 is CASSLRQGEMNTEAFF. The CDR3, as DNA: TGTGCCAGCAGCTTGAGGCAGGGCGAGATGAACACTGAAGCTTTCTTT.

The table lists this clonotype with a few counts. The rearrangement joins TRBV7-9 to TRBJ2-5; 9 nucleotides line up with TRBD2. CDR1 is SEHNR and CDR2 is FQNEAQ in the germline V gene (reference sequence). The CDR3 is made up of 16 amino acids. The V segment lost 5 bases and the J segment 2 bases; nucleotides outside the gene matches: 9. Written as DNA, the CDR3 is TGTGCCAGCAGCCCAATCGCGGGGGGGGATCAAGAGACCCAGTACTTC. Protein sequence: CASSPIAGGDQETQYF.

V usage is TRBV7-3 and J usage is TRBJ1-1; 7 positions match TRBD1. Looked up from germline, CDR1 is SGHTA and CDR2 is FQGTGA. The CDR3 sequence is 13 residues long. Trimming took 5 bases from V and 5 from J; bases not matched to a gene: 5. For the CDR3, the DNA is TGTGCCAGCAGCGTACAGGGGAAAACTGAAGCTTTCTTT. Protein: CASSVQGKTEAFF.

The CDR3 DNA reads TGTGCCAGCAGCTCCTACCCCGACTCTGGGGCCAACGTCCTGACTTTC. This sequence encodes CASSSYPDSGANVLTF. The rearrangement joins TRBV7-9 to TRBJ2-6; unclear D gene. CDR3 size: 16 residues. Deletions cut 4 bases from V and 0 bases from J, with 10 bases between. From germline, CDR1 is SEHNR and CDR2 FQNEAQ (reference sequence).

The chain couples TRBV19 to TRBJ1-1; possible D gene TRBD1, 5 bases. Germline-derived CDR1 and CDR2 are LNHDA and SQIVND (reference sequence). Trimming removed 10 bases from V and 11 bases from J, with 20 bases in between. The CDR3 is made up of 12 amino acids. For the CDR3, the DNA is TGTGCCACAATGGGGGTGGGGACCGAGGCTTTCTTT. This translates into CATMGVGTEAFF.

Only a few counts were recorded for this clonotype. CDR3 nucleotide sequence: TGTGCCAGCAGCTTAACTAGCGGCGAGCAGTACTTC. Protein sequence: CASSLTSGEQYF. This chain joins TRBV7-9 and TRBJ2-7; 8 positions agree with TRBD2. CDR1 is SEHNR and CDR2 is FQNEAQ in the germline V gene (reference sequence). The CDR3 totals 12 residues. V lost 2 bases to trimming and J lost 6 bases; unmatched junction nucleotides: 0.

This clonotype appeared many times. The chain employs TRBV7-2 and TRBJ2-5; D ambiguous. V was cut by 5 bases and J by 2 bases, with 12 bases left in between. Germline assignment: CDR1 SGHTA and CDR2 FQGNSA. The CDR3 spans 14 residues. CDR3 loop: CASSLSRQQETQYF. CDR3 DNA: TGTGCCAGCAGCCTAAGTCGGCAGCAAGAGACCCAGTACTTC.

V and J are TRBV9 and TRBJ2-7; the match to TRBD2 covers 7 bases. V shed 0 bases and J 4 bases; nucleotides not matched to a gene: 4. The CDR3 has 14 residues. The germline V gene has CDR1 SGDLS and CDR2 YYNGEE. CDR3 residues: CASSVGPGGYEQYF. The DNA of the CDR3 is TGTGCCAGCAGCGTAGGCCCGGGGGGATACGAGCAGTACTTC.

This clonotype was recorded only once. The J gene is TRBJ2-5, the V gene TRBV29-1; possibly TRBD2 for D (6 bases). Germline V gives CDR1 SQVTM, CDR2 ANQGSEA. Deletions cut 8 bases from V and 4 bases from J, with 14 bases between. This CDR3 has 12 amino acids. As DNA, the CDR3 is TGCAGCATAACGGGGGAAGGAGAGACCCAGTACTTC. Translation: CSITGEGETQYF.

CDR3 region: CSARTVSGLQETQYF. CDR3 bases: TGCAGTGCTAGAACAGTCTCTGGACTTCAAGAGACCCAGTACTTC. The chain has TRBV20-1 and TRBJ2-5, with a tentative D call TRBD2 (5 bases). Trimming took off 2 bases at V and 2 bases at J, with 15 bases between the two ends. Germline CDR1 and CDR2: DFQATT and SNEGSKA (reference sequence). This CDR3 region has 15 residues.

The J gene is TRBJ2-3, the V gene TRBV7-3; D may be TRBD2 (6 bases). V was trimmed by 5 bases and J by 6 bases, leaving 12 bases between them. Germline loops: CDR1 SGHTA, CDR2 FQGTGA. The CDR3 has 13 amino acids. In DNA form, the CDR3 reads TGTGCCAGCAGCGGTGGAGGGAGGGATACGCAGTATTTT. Protein product: CASSGGGRDTQYF.

Ten or more counts support this clonotype. The rearrangement joins TRBV20-1 to TRBJ2-2; D gene ambiguous. The CDR3 consists of 14 residues. The germline CDR1 and CDR2 sequences are DFQATT and SNEGSKA (reference sequence). Trimming shortened V by 1 base and J by 5 bases, and 11 bases separated the two germline ends. This CDR3 is CSARVPGVTGELFF. The DNA of the CDR3 is TGCAGTGCTAGAGTCCCTGGGGTGACCGGGGAGCTGTTTTTT.

This chain links TRBV2 with TRBJ1-5, with D possibly matching TRBD1 (6 bases). Germline-derived CDR1 and CDR2 are SNHLY and FYNNEI. Trimming took off 3 bases at V and 3 bases at J, with 12 bases between the two ends. The CDR3 loop spans 15 amino acids. CDR3 sequence: CASSDRQVYNQPQHF. The CDR3 DNA reads as TGTGCCAGCAGTGATCGACAGGTTTACAATCAGCCCCAGCATTTT.

This clonotype was seen only a few times. Being one base from a much bigger clone, this may be a read error. CDR3 residues: CASSFYISNTGEPFF. Here the CDR3 DNA reads TGTGCCAGCAGCTTTTATATATCGAACACCGGGGAGCCGTTTTTT. The V call is TRBV7-3, the J call TRBJ2-2; tentative D call: TRBD2 (5 bases). The CDR3 length is 15 residues. Germline V lookup: CDR1 SGHTA, CDR2 FQGTGA.

Of note for this clonotype: Because the CDR3 is missing its conserved closing phenylalanine or tryptophan, this is likely a read error. The rearrangement links TRBV7-3 to TRBJ2-7; no reliable D call. The CDR3 consists of 11 residues. The V gene's germline CDR1 is SGHTA and CDR2 FQGTGA. With 5 bases removed from V and 7 bases from J, the gap between germline ends came to 9 bases. CDR3 region: CASSPEREQYS. CDR3 sequence (DNA): TGTGCCAGCAGCCCGGAAAGGGAGCAGTACTCC.

As DNA, the CDR3 is TGTGCCAGCAGCTCGATCGGTGGCGAGCAGTACTTC. Its translation: CASSSIGGEQYF. This chain joins TRBV11-2 and TRBJ2-7; D unresolved. Deletions cut 4 bases from V and 6 bases from J, with 10 bases between. This CDR3 contains 12 residues. Per germline, CDR1 SGHAT and CDR2 FQNNGV.

This clonotype was detected many times. The J gene is TRBJ2-7, the V gene TRBV28; the match to TRBD1 covers 7 bases. This CDR3 has 15 residues. J gave up 5 bases and V 5 bases, and 12 bases lay outside the gene matches. Germline values: CDR1 MDHEN, CDR2 SYDVKM. CDR3 residues: CASSRVLNRGDEQYF. Written as DNA, the CDR3 is TGTGCCAGCAGTCGGGTCCTCAACAGGGGCGACGAGCAGTACTTC.

With respect to this clonotype: Since the CDR3 does not end with the conserved phenylalanine or tryptophan, this likely comes from a read error. V is TRBV20-1 and J is TRBJ2-1; no definite D call. The CDR3 length is 12 residues. Germline V lookup: CDR1 DFQATT, CDR2 SNEGSKA (reference sequence). CDR3 DNA sequence: TGCAGTGCCTCGGTAGCCTACGATGAGCAGTTCCTC. Residues: CSASVAYDEQFL.

This clonotype was counted ten times or more. The V call is TRBV5-4, the J call TRBJ2-1, with 8 nucleotides matching TRBD1. Unmatched junction bases numbered 5, after V lost 4 bases and J lost 5 bases. The CDR3 loop spans 14 amino acids. Per the germline V gene, CDR1 is SGHNT and CDR2 is YYREEE (reference sequence). The CDR3 region has the DNA TGTGCCAGCAGCCCGGGACAGGACAACAATGAGCAGTTCTTC. This gives the protein CASSPGQDNNEQFF.